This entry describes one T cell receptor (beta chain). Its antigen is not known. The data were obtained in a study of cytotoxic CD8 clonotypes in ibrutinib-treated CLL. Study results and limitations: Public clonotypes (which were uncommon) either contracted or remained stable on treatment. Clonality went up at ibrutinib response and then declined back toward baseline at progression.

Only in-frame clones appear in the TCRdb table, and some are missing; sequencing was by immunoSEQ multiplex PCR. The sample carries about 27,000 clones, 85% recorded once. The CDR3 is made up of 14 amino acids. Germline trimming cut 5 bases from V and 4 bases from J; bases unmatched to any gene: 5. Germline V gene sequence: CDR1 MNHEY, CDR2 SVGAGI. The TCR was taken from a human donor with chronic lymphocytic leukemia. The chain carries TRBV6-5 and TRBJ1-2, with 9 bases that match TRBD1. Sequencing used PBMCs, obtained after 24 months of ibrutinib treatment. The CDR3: CASSETGGVYGYTF. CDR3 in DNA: TGTGCCAGCAGTGAGACAGGGGGAGTCTATGGCTACACCTTC.